These 11 T cell receptor beta chains originate from one sample sequenced in a study of regulatory T cells in long-lasting Graves disease. Documented time point: persistent/refractory GD, antithyroid drugs over 5 years with positive TRAb. Extracted RNA from PBMCs served as the source of the TCR library. TCR beta libraries were built with iRepertoire HTBI primers and Arm-PCR of CDR3 regions. TCRdb reprocessed the multiplex PCR reads with MiXCR, giving one entry per CDR3 protein. The sample has about 660,000 distinct CDR3 sequences, 25% to 35% seen once. This specimen was peripheral blood mononuclear cells (PBMCs), taken when the disease was refractory, from a patient treated with antithyroid drugs. All receptors derive from a female donor with Graves disease.

This clonotype appeared many times. The rearrangement joins TRBV2 to TRBJ1-5; no firm D call. The CDR3 covers 16 residues. Trimming took off 3 bases at V and 4 bases at J, with 16 bases between the two ends. Germline V lookup: CDR1 SNHLY, CDR2 FYNNEI. CDR3 in DNA: TGTGCCAGCAGTGAGTTAGGGTTGCAGGCAAATCAGCCCCAGCATTTT. Its protein is CASSELGLQANQPQHF.

The chain employs TRBV19 and TRBJ2-7; tentatively, D is TRBD1 or TRBD2 (7 bases each). CDR1 and CDR2 from the germline V gene are LNHDA and SQIVND (reference sequence). CDR3 size: 17 residues. Trimming took off 1 base at V and 4 bases at J, with 20 bases between the two ends. CDR3: CASSIGGGGSPHYEQYF. CDR3 sequence (DNA): TGTGCCAGTAGTATAGGGGGAGGGGGCTCCCCCCATTACGAGCAGTACTTC.

This clonotype was observed many times. The CDR3 sequence is CASSSGQNQPQHF. The CDR3 region has the DNA TGTGCCAGCAGTAGCGGACAGAATCAGCCCCAGCATTTT. This sequence joins TRBV6-1 and TRBJ1-5, with a possible D match to TRBD1 (6 bases). CDR1 and CDR2 (germline): MNHNS, SASEGT. Between the trimmed V and J ends, which lost 5 bases and 4 bases, there was a span of 9 bases. CDR3 length: 13 residues.

V usage is TRBV28 and J usage is TRBJ2-7; 11 nucleotides line up with TRBD2. This CDR3 is 15 amino acids long. The germline V gene has CDR1 MDHEN and CDR2 SYDVKM. Unmatched junction bases numbered 8, after V lost 7 bases and J lost 3 bases. In DNA, the CDR3 is TGTGCCAGCACCACAAGGGGACTAGCGGACTACGAGCAGTACTTC. Translation: CASTTRGLADYEQYF.

The chain links TRBV6-1 to TRBJ1-2, with D possibly matching TRBD1 (6 bases). The CDR3 has 13 residues. The ends were cut back, 7 bases at V and 8 bases at J, with 17 bases in the middle. The germline CDR1 and CDR2 sequences are MNHNS and SASEGT. The CDR3 nucleotides are TGTGCCAGCACTCGGGGGGGGGCTTGGGGCTACACCTTC. This gives the protein CASTRGGAWGYTF.

This clonotype was counted a single time. The chain uses TRBV7-9 and TRBJ1-6; D is uncertain. From germline, CDR1 is SEHNR and CDR2 FQNEAQ (reference sequence). V gave up 0 bases and J gave up 9 bases, with 6 bases separating them. This CDR3 is 13 amino acids long. Here the CDR3 DNA reads TGTGCCAGCAGCTTAGCGCCTGGTTCACCCCTCCACTTT. This encodes CASSLAPGSPLHF.

The rearrangement uses TRBV6-1 and TRBJ1-6, with D perhaps matching TRBD1 (6 bases). V lost 6 bases and J 5 bases, leaving 17 bases between the germline ends. The CDR3 contains 16 residues. Looked up from germline, CDR1 is MNHNS and CDR2 is SASEGT. The CDR3 DNA sequence: TGTGCCAGCAGACCCCCTACAGGGAAGGATAATTCACCCCTCCACTTT. Residues: CASRPPTGKDNSPLHF.

This clonotype was seen a handful of times. The rearrangement links TRBV7-9 to TRBJ1-2; D perhaps matches TRBD1 (5 bases). CDR1 and CDR2 (germline): SEHNR, FQNEAQ (reference sequence). This CDR3 contains 13 residues. Deletions cut 4 bases from V and 3 bases from J, with 9 bases between. The CDR3 loop is CASSYGGHYGYTF. CDR3 coding DNA: TGTGCCAGCAGCTACGGGGGACACTATGGCTACACCTTC.

The chain uses TRBV20-1 and TRBJ1-1; no clear D. The V end was cut by 6 bases, the J end by 0 bases, with 17 bases between. This CDR3 comprises 15 residues. From germline, CDR1 is DFQATT and CDR2 SNEGSKA (reference sequence). The CDR3 DNA reads as TGCAGTGCCCCCCCCGTCGAGAGGATGAACACTGAAGCTTTCTTT. Translation gives CSAPPVERMNTEAFF.

The V and J genes are TRBV6-5 and TRBJ1-2, with D unresolved. V was pared by 2 bases and J by 4 bases, with 11 bases between. Germline CDR1 and CDR2: MNHEY and SVGAGI. This CDR3 has 14 amino acids. The CDR3 DNA sequence: TGTGCCAGCAGTTACGGTCTCTCGACCTATGGCTACACCTTC. It codes for CASSYGLSTYGYTF.

This clonotype was recorded a few times. The rearrangement links TRBV7-9 to TRBJ1-5, with TRBD1 matching over 8 bases. Germline CDR1 SEHNR, CDR2 FQNEAQ (reference sequence). The CDR3 loop spans 15 amino acids. V trimming: 5 bases; J trimming: 3 bases; junction bases outside the gene matches: 6. For the CDR3, the DNA is TGTGCCAGCAGCCCAGGGACAGGCTACAATCAGCCCCAGCATTTT. Its translation: CASSPGTGYNQPQHF.